Shown below are 4 T cell receptor beta chains from a single sample sequenced in a study of CD4 and CD8 cells across lung adenocarcinoma regions. TCRdb processed the PCR reads anew with MiXCR; each CDR3 protein has one entry. The table has around 15,000 distinct CDR3 sequences, 35% to 55% seen once. Sequenced sample: CD4+ T cells from the center of a lung tumor. Receptors originate from a male donor with lung adenocarcinoma. The CD4 and CD8 labels of this study may be unreliable.

This clonotype was observed at least ten times. The chain links TRBV12-3 or TRBV12-4 to TRBJ2-3, with D possibly matching TRBD1 (5 bases). CDR3 length: 15 amino acids. V was cut by 2 bases and J by 1 base, with 10 bases left in between. CDR3 DNA sequence: TGTGCCAGCAGTTTACAGGGTTTCGGCACAGATACGCAGTATTTT. Translating gives CASSLQGFGTDTQYF.

This chain joins TRBV6-1 and TRBJ2-1, with D unresolved. The ends were cut back, 5 bases at V and 9 bases at J, with 8 bases in the middle. The CDR3 is 11 residues long. Germline V gene lookup returns CDR1 MNHNS and CDR2 SASEGT. The DNA for the CDR3 is TGTGCCAGCAGTCTCCGCACTGAGCAGTTCTTC. It encodes CASSLRTEQFF.

In its sample, this clonotype is large. This chain connects TRBV27 to TRBJ2-7, with 8 bases fitting TRBD1. CDR3 length equals 17 residues. Trimming took 6 bases from V and 3 from J; bases not matched to a gene: 16. Germline V gene sequence: CDR1 MNHEY, CDR2 SMNVEV (reference sequence). CDR3 region: CASRSPTGTGGFYEQYF. Written as DNA, the CDR3 is TGTGCCAGCAGGTCACCAACCGGGACAGGAGGGTTCTACGAGCAGTACTTC.

This clonotype was detected only a few times. CDR3 amino acids: CASRNPPGDTQYF. CDR3 bases: TGTGCCAGCAGAAACCCGCCAGGAGATACGCAGTATTTT. The chain couples TRBV27 to TRBJ2-3; unclear D gene. Per germline, CDR1 MNHEY and CDR2 SMNVEV (reference sequence). The CDR3 consists of 13 residues. Trimming stripped 6 bases from V and 5 bases from J, with 12 bases between.